Shown below are 5 T cell receptor beta chains from a single sample sequenced in a study of T-cell memory formation after mild COVID-19. TCRdb called the 5' RACE reads again in MiXCR, with one record for every CDR3 protein. The sample lists just under 150,000 distinct CDR3 sequences; around 5.8% were seen once. The sequenced sample consisted of PBMCs or a T cell subset sorted from them (not recorded which). The receptors here all came from an adult woman who had mild COVID-19 (a few samples of this study predate the infection). Cell type and time point are not known.

With regard to this clonotype: Because the CDR3's place on the DNA is in doubt, the DNA is left out and the CDR3 is given as listed by TCRdb. The V and J genes are TRBV5-1 and TRBJ2-4. Germline CDR1 reads SGHRS; CDR2 reads YFSETQ. The CDR3 totals 14 residues, both ends included. This CDR3 reads CASSFGPGENIQYF.

The rearrangement uses TRBV20-1 and TRBJ1-2, with 10 bases identical to TRBD1. The germline gives CDR1 DFQATT, CDR2 SNEGSKA (reference sequence). V was pared by 3 bases and J by 8 bases, with 9 bases of the junction left unmatched. The CDR3 totals 14 residues. This CDR3 reads CSARRHGTGVGYTF. CDR3 bases: TGCAGTGCTAGGCGTCACGGGACAGGGGTGGGCTACACCTTC.

This chain uses TRBV7-9 with TRBJ2-2, with 9 bases that match TRBD2. The junction had 10 bases not matched to a gene; V was cut back by 11 bases and J by 6 bases. CDR1 and CDR2 from the germline V gene are SEHNR and FQNEAQ (reference sequence). CDR3 size: 14 residues. CDR3 nucleotides: TGTGCCGGCACAATAGCGGGAGTTCCCGGGGAGCTGTTTTTT. Translated, it gives CAGTIAGVPGELFF.

This clonotype occurred many times. The chain has TRBV9 and TRBJ2-1; D is possibly TRBD2 (5 bases). Germline lookup yields CDR1 SGDLS and CDR2 YYNGEE. CDR3 length: 15 amino acids. The V and J ends lost 4 bases and 2 bases respectively, with 13 bases between them. In nucleotides, the CDR3 is TGTGCCAGCAGCACGGGAACTCTCGCCTACAATGAGCAGTTCTTC. It codes for CASSTGTLAYNEQFF.

This clonotype was observed many times. The chain uses TRBV5-1 and TRBJ2-3; 10 positions agree with TRBD2. V was clipped by 0 bases and J by 1 base; unmatched bases: 5. This CDR3 has 17 amino acids. Germline V gene lookup returns CDR1 SGHRS and CDR2 YFSETQ. DNA of the CDR3: TGCGCCAGCAGCTTGGCCAGCGGGGGGGCGGGCACAGATACGCAGTATTTT. Protein sequence: CASSLASGGAGTDTQYF.